This T cell receptor beta chain was found in a study of graft-versus-host responses after intestinal transplantation. Study background: Recipients across the board were started on anti-thymocyte globulin induction, then kept on tacrolimus and steroids for two to three years.

Of note for this clone: The target antigen is unknown.

Whole-study results and caveats: Allografts of one patient group, those with graft-donor T cell macrochimerism, had high graft-versus-host to host-versus-graft clonal ratios. Recipient marrow held GvH clones, some first seen in ileum or blood.

The V gene lost 6 bases and the J gene lost 3 bases, with 11 bases spanning the gap. This CDR3 has 13 residues. Only in-frame clones appear in the TCRdb table, and some are missing; sequencing was by immunoSEQ multiplex PCR. The sample lists about 80,000 clones, about 89% occurring once. The source is a human donor who received an intestinal transplant. V is TRBV23-1 and J is TRBJ1-2; D is unclear. TRBV23-1 is filed as an ORF, its function uncertain. The starting material was unstimulated CD4+ T cells sorted from spleen or lymph node cells, obtained before intestinal transplant. In DNA form, the CDR3 reads TGCGCCAGCAGCCTGGGAGGTGACTATGGCTACACCTTC. It yields the protein CASSLGGDYGYTF.